Below, one TCR beta chain is given with its context. Its binding antigen is unknown. No qualities accompany the bases; no much larger clone lies one base away. The data originate from a study of blood T cell repertoires in COVID-19 (dated by TCRdb to the early 2020s). With regard to the full study: Samples from collaborators originated in the United States, Italy and Spain and spanned both the acute and convalescent phases of COVID-19. The repertoires were released in a freely available public database meant as a resource for research on the immune response to SARS-CoV-2. Samples were obtained from the ongoing ImmuneRACE study (first 160 participants) and from 1,254 subjects provided by 6 global collaborators. Subjects who had been exposed to COVID-19, were actively infected with it, or had recovered from it provided the deeply sampled blood TCRbeta repertoires that made up the dataset. The prospective study material was composed of cDNA or gDNA derived from T cells, B-cell-depleted T cells, or PBMCs. Where available, HLA class I and class II types were taken from metadata supplied by the sample provider and were not determined by assay-based typing. Sample metadata almost always included a de-identified subject ID, COVID-19 status, age in years and sex. Results and caveats for the whole study, not just this receptor: The amount of clinical and demographic metadata varied by source and participant and was provided uncurated.

The germline V gene (reference sequence) specifies LGHDT as CDR1 and YNNKEL as CDR2. Trimming accounts for 4 bases at V and 6 bases at J, while the number of junction bases matched to no gene is 9. The CDR3 starts with the cysteine, ends with the phenylalanine, and has 15 residues. CDR3 DNA only is kept here, 45 bases in frame from base 1. Whole blood was collected in K2EDTA tubes by collaborating institutions according to the institutions' own protocols. Collaborator samples were shipped for TCRbeta analysis as frozen whole blood, isolated PBMCs, or DNA extracted from either sample type. TCRbeta CDR3 regions were amplified from genomic DNA using the immunoSEQ Assay, a bias-controlled multiplex PCR. Concerning the study's data processing: Nucleated cell counts per sample were estimated from amplification of reference gene primers within the assay. To quantify the absolute abundance of each unique TCRbeta CDR3 rearrangement, sequence reads were collapsed and filtered. For each sample, productive Simpson clonality was calculated as the square root of Simpson's diversity index across productive rearrangements. The clones in this table, taken by TCRdb from immuneACCESS, are in-frame only. Not every clone is retained; where verified, under half of the shortfall comes from an unresolved V gene, and the cause of the rest is unknown. V and J calls and clone size are those listed in that table; D and trimming were worked out from the DNA. The sample table lists 140,000 to 150,000 clones, about 87% of them with a count of one. About 1.7% of the sample is held by the ten biggest clonotypes.

Sequencing was performed on peripheral blood. The rearrangement joined TRBV3-1 (or the pseudogene TRBV3-2) to TRBJ2-1; 7 central nucleotides agree with TRBD1. This sequence was found in a woman aged 45-60 years with acute or convalescent COVID-19. The DNA sequence is as follows: TGTGCCAGCAGCCGACAGGGTGTGAGGGCCAATGAGCAGTTCTTC. Its translation is CASSRQGVRANEQFF.